The clone carrying this TCR beta chain was observed a few times. The antigen is undetermined. TCRdb re-called the 5' RACE reads with MiXCR, one entry per CDR3 protein. The sample lists 220,000 or so distinct CDR3 sequences, over 7.5% occurring once. The data were obtained in a study of T-cell memory formation after mild COVID-19. The wider study: Largely donor-specific TCR clusters were found.

The study, taken as a whole, reports: Pre-infection memory harbored some responding clones, suggesting cross-reactive memory joined. CD4/CD8 balance held among clones contracting day 15 to 85, and later expanders leaned CD4+.

The V gene's germline CDR1 is WNHNN and CDR2 SYGVQD (reference sequence). This CDR3 region has 12 residues. V lost 2 bases, J lost 7 bases, and 6 bases lay in between. The specimen sequenced was PBMCs or a T cell subset sorted from them (not recorded which). This clonotype was obtained from a man aged 18 to 29 who had mild COVID-19 (a few samples of this study predate the infection). Cell type and time point are not known. The J gene is TRBJ2-1, the V gene TRBV10-1; possible D gene TRBD2, 6 bases. The DNA of the CDR3 is TGCGCCAGCAGTGAGGCGGGGAATGAGCAGTTCTTC. Its translation is CASSEAGNEQFF.